A single T cell receptor (beta chain) is shown here with its context. The data were obtained in a study of blood T cell repertoires in COVID-19. Study context: Collection of acute and convalescent COVID-19 samples took place in the United States, Italy and Spain. Nucleic acid was either cDNA or gDNA, and it came from T cells, B-cell-depleted T cells, or PBMCs.

Germline CDR1 is SQVTM and CDR2 is ANQGSEA. The CDR3 covers 16 residues. Trimming shortened V by 5 bases and J by 2 bases, and 22 bases separated the two germline ends. The authors' processing: Scientists estimated how many nucleated cells there were by amplifying reference gene primers. Profiled with immunoSEQ multiplex PCR; TCRdb holds only in-frame clones, not every one. That table is the source of V, J and clone size, and D and trimming were worked out from the DNA. The sample holds roughly 190,000 clones; more than 85% are singletons and the top ten take 7% to 8%. The sequenced sample was peripheral blood. This clonotype originated in an elderly woman in a cohort sampled during active or convalescent COVID-19. The rearrangement uses TRBV29-1 and TRBJ2-7; D may be TRBD1 (6 bases). The CDR3 sequence: CSVPLGEGEWAYEQYF. CDR3 sequence (DNA): TGCAGCGTTCCACTCGGCGAGGGGGAGTGGGCCTACGAGCAGTACTTC.